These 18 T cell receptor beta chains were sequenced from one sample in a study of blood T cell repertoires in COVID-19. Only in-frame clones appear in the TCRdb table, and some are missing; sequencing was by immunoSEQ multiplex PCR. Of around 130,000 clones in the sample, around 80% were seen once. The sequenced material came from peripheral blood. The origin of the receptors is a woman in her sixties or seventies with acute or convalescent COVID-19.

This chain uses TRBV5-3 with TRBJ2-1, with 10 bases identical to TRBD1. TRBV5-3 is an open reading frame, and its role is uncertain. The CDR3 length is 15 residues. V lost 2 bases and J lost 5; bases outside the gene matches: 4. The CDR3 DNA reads TGTGCCAGAAGCTTCCGGGACAGGGGCCACAATGAGCAGTTCTTC. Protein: CARSFRDRGHNEQFF.

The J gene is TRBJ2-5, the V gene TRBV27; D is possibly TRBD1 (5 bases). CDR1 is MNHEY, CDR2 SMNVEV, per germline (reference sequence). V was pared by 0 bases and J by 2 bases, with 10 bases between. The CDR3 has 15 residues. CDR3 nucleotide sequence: TGTGCCAGCAGTTTATCCCCGACAGAGCAAGAGACCCAGTACTTC. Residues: CASSLSPTEQETQYF.

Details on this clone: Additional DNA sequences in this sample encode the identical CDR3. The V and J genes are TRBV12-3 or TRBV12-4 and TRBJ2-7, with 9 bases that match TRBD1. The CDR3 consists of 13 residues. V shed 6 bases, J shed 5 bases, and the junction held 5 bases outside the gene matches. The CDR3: CASSPGQGHEQYF. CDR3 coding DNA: TGTGCCAGCAGCCCGGGACAGGGCCACGAGCAGTACTTC.

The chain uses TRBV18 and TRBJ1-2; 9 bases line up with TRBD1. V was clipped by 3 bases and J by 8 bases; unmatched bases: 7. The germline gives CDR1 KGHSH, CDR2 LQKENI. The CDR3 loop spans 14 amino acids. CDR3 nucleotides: TGTGCCAGCTCACCGGGACAGGGATTGAGCGGCTACACCTTC. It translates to CASSPGQGLSGYTF. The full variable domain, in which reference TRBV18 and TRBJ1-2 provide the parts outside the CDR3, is NAGVMQNPRHLVRRRGQEARLRCSPMKGHSHVYWYRQLPEEGLKFMVYLQKENIIDESGMPKERFSAEFPKEGPSILRIQQVVRGDSAAYFCASSPGQGLSGYTFGSGTRLTVV.

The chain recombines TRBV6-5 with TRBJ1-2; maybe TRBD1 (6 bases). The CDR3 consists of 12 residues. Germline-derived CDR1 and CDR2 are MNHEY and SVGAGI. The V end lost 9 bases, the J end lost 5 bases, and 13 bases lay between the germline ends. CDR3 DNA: TGTGCCAGTGGCCGGACAGCATATGGCTACACCTTC. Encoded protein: CASGRTAYGYTF.

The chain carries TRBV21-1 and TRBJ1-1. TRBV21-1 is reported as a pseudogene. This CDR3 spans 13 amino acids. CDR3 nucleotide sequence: TGTGCCAGCAGCCCGGTCTTGAACACTGAAGCTTTCTTT. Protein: CASSPVLNTEAFF.

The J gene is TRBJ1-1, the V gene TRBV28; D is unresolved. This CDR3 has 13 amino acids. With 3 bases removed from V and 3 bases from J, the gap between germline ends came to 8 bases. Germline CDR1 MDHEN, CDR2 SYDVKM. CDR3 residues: CASSFEEYTEAFF. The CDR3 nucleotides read TGTGCCAGCAGTTTTGAGGAGTACACTGAAGCTTTCTTT.

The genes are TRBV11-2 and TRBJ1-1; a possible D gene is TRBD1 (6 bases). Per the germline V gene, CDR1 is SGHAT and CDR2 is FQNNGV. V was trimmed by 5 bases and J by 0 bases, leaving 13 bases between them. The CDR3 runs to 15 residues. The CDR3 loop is CASSRVGGMNTEAFF. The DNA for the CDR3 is TGTGCCAGCAGCAGAGTTGGGGGCATGAACACTGAAGCTTTCTTT. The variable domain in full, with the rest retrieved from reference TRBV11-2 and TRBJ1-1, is EAGVAQSPRYKIIEKRQSVAFWCNPISGHATLYWYQQILGQGPKLLIQFQNNGVVDDSQLPKDRFSAERLKGVDSTLKIQPAKLEDSAVYLCASSRVGGMNTEAFFGQGTRLTVV.

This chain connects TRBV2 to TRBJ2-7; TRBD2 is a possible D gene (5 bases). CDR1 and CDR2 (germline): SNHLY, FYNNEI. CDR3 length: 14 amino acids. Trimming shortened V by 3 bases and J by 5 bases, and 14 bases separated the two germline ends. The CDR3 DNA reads TGTGCCAGCAGTGATCGGGGAAAGGGAAACGAGCAGTACGTC. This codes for CASSDRGKGNEQYV.

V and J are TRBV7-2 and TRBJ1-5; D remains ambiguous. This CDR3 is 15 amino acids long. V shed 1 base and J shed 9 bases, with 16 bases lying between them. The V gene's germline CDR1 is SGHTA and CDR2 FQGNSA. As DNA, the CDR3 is TGTGCCAGCAGCTTAGACAGAGAGCCCAATAGGCCCCAGCATTTT. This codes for CASSLDREPNRPQHF.

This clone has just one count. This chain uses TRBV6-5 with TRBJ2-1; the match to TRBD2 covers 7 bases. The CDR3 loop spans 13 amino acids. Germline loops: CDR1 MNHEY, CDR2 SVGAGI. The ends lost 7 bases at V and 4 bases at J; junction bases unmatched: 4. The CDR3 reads CASTGGGYNEQFF. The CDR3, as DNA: TGTGCCAGCACTGGGGGGGGTTACAATGAGCAGTTCTTC.

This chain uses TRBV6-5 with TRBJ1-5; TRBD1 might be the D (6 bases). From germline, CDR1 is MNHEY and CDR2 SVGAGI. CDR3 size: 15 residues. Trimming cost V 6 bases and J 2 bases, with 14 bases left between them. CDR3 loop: CASSSTGTRNQPQHF. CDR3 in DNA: TGTGCCAGCAGCTCAACCGGGACACGCAATCAGCCCCAGCATTTT.

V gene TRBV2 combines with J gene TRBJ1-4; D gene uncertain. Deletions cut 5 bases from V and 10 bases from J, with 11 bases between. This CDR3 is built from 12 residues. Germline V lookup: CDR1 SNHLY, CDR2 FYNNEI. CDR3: CASSSDEGKLFF. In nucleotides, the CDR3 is TGTGCCAGCAGTTCCGACGAGGGAAAACTGTTTTTT.

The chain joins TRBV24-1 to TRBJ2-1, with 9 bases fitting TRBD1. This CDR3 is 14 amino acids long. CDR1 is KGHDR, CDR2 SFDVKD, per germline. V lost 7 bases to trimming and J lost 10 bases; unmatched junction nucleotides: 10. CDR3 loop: CATRSGTGYLEQFF. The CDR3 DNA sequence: TGTGCCACCAGATCCGGGACAGGGTATTTGGAGCAGTTCTTC.

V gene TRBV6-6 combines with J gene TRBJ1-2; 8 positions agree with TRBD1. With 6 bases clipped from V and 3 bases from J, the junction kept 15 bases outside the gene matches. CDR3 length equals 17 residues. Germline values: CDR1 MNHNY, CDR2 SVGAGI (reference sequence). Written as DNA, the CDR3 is TGTGCCAGCAGACGATCCTGGACAGGGACTTACCACTATGGCTACACCTTC. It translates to CASRRSWTGTYHYGYTF.

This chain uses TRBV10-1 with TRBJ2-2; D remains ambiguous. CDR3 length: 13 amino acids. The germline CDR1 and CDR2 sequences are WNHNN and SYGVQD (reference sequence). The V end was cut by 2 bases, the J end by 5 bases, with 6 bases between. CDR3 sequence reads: CASSEMYTGELFF. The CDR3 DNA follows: TGCGCCAGCAGTGAGATGTATACCGGGGAGCTGTTTTTT.

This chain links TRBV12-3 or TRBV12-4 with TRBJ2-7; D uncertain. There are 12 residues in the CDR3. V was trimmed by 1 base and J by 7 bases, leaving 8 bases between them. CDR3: CASSLGVGEQYV. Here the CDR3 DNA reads TGTGCCAGCAGTTTAGGGGTCGGGGAGCAGTACGTC.

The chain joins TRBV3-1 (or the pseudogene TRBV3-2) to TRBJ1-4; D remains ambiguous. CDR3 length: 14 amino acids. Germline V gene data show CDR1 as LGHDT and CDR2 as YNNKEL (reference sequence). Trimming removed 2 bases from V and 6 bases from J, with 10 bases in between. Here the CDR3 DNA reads TGTGCCAGCAGCCAAAGTAGAGTATATGAAAAACTGTTTTTT. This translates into CASSQSRVYEKLFF.